The 19 T cell receptor beta chains below were found in one sample sequenced in a study of T cells after yellow fever vaccination. From the 5' RACE reads, TCRdb called clonotypes with MiXCR, one entry per CDR3 protein. The sample has some 390,000 distinct CDR3 sequences, around 6.5% seen once. Sequences were derived from PBMCs, sampled 5 days after the yellow fever booster vaccination. All receptors come from a man younger than 40 who received the YFV17D yellow fever vaccine.

This clonotype was seen a handful of times. As DNA, the CDR3 is TGCAGCGGGAACCGGGACGGAGAGACCCAGTACTTC. Translation gives CSGNRDGETQYF. The chain uses TRBV29-1 and TRBJ2-5; the D call may be TRBD1 or TRBD2 (5 bases each). Trimming stripped 7 bases from V and 4 bases from J, with 13 bases between. Germline-derived CDR1 and CDR2 are SQVTM and ANQGSEA. The CDR3 totals 12 residues.

This clonotype was counted at least ten times. The V and J genes are TRBV12-3 or TRBV12-4 and TRBJ2-5, with D tentatively TRBD2 (5 bases). The CDR3 contains 14 residues. Trimming shortened V by 4 bases and J by 6 bases, and 15 bases separated the two germline ends. The DNA of the CDR3 is TGTGCCAGCAGTTGGACGGGAAGCCAGAAGACCCAGTACTTC. Its protein is CASSWTGSQKTQYF.

This clonotype was seen repeatedly, ten times or more. This chain joins TRBV5-1 and TRBJ2-5; 9 nucleotides agree with TRBD2. V shed 4 bases and J 3 bases; nucleotides not matched to a gene: 4. Germline CDR1 and CDR2: SGHRS and YFSETQ. This CDR3 is built from 14 residues. CDR3 coding DNA: TGCGCCAGCAGCGCGGGAGGGACAGAAGAGACCCAGTACTTC. This translates into CASSAGGTEETQYF.

The rearrangement joins TRBV20-1 to TRBJ2-7; the match to TRBD2 covers 12 bases. V was pared by 1 base and J by 5 bases, with 3 bases of the junction left unmatched. The CDR3 length is 14 residues. Germline assignment: CDR1 DFQATT and CDR2 SNEGSKA (reference sequence). The chain's CDR3 is CSARGTSGINEQYF. The DNA for the CDR3 is TGCAGTGCTAGAGGGACTAGCGGGATTAACGAGCAGTACTTC.

This clonotype came up a few times. Its ends do not fully match the called genes, so a read error is possible. CDR3 in DNA: TGCGCCAGCAGCGAGTCCGGGACGGTCGGGGAGACCCAGTACTTC. It is translated as CASSESGTVGETQYF. This chain connects TRBV10-2 to TRBJ2-5; D may correspond to TRBD1 or TRBD2 (5 bases each). Germline CDR1 reads WSHSY; CDR2 reads SAAADI. The CDR3 contains 15 residues.

This clonotype showed up just a few times. J is TRBJ2-3 and V is TRBV7-2; 9 positions agree with TRBD2. The germline V gene encodes CDR1 SGHTA and CDR2 FQGNSA. This CDR3 spans 15 amino acids. The J segment lost 2 bases and the V segment lost 6 bases, leaving 6 bases of the junction unmatched. As DNA, the CDR3 is TGTGCCAGCAGTTCGCTAGCGGGAATCACAGATACGCAGTATTTT. Protein: CASSSLAGITDTQYF. Looking up the rest from reference TRBV7-2 and TRBJ2-3 gives the full variable domain: GAGVSQSPSNKVTEKGKDVELRCDPISGHTALYWYRQSLGQGLEFLIYFQGNSAPDKSGLPSDRFSAERTGGSVSTLTIQRTQQEDSAVYLCASSSLAGITDTQYFGPGTRLTVL.

This clonotype has a handful of counts. V gene TRBV7-2 combines with J gene TRBJ2-2; D perhaps matches TRBD2 (5 bases). The V gene lost 5 bases and the J gene lost 5 bases, with 12 bases spanning the gap. CDR3 size: 14 residues. CDR1 and CDR2 from the germline V gene are SGHTA and FQGNSA. In nucleotides, the CDR3 is TGTGCCAGCAGCACCTGGAGGAATACCGGGGAGCTGTTTTTT. Translating it yields CASSTWRNTGELFF.

This rearrangement joins TRBV5-1 to TRBJ2-7, with TRBD1 identical over 7 bases. The V and J ends lost 4 bases and 2 bases, in that order; junction bases with no gene match: 9. This CDR3 region has 15 residues. CDR1 and CDR2 (germline): SGHRS, YFSETQ. CDR3 region: CASSPRQGTAYEQYF. The CDR3 DNA reads TGCGCCAGCAGCCCCCGCCAAGGGACAGCCTACGAGCAGTACTTC.

This clonotype was detected only a few times. The chain couples TRBV5-1 to TRBJ1-1; maybe TRBD1 (5 bases). With 0 bases removed from V and 5 bases from J, the gap between germline ends came to 14 bases. From germline, CDR1 is SGHRS and CDR2 YFSETQ. The CDR3 is 15 residues long. As DNA, the CDR3 is TGCGCCAGCAGCTTGGTTACCCAGGGTGGAACTGAAGCTTTCTTT. It encodes CASSLVTQGGTEAFF.

This clonotype has ten or more counts. This chain uses TRBV6-2 or TRBV6-3 with TRBJ2-7; maybe TRBD1 (7 bases). The germline V gene has CDR1 MNHEY and CDR2 SVGEGT. The CDR3 length is 15 residues. Trimming removed 5 bases from V and 3 bases from J, with 17 bases in between. The chain's CDR3 is CASSGGTERIYEQYF. DNA for the CDR3: TGTGCCAGCAGTGGGGGGACAGAAAGAATCTACGAGCAGTACTTC.

The genes are TRBV20-1 and TRBJ2-3, with TRBD2 matching 7 bases. CDR3 length: 12 residues. Germline V gene data show CDR1 as DFQATT and CDR2 as SNEGSKA (reference sequence). Trimming at V came to 1 base and at J to 11 bases, leaving 6 bases not matched to a gene. The CDR3 is CSARGGGERQYF. The DNA of the CDR3 is TGCAGTGCTAGAGGGGGGGGGGAGAGGCAGTATTTT.

The chain joins TRBV12-3 or TRBV12-4 to TRBJ2-7; 8 nucleotides align to TRBD1. V shed 6 bases, J shed 6 bases, and the junction held 7 bases outside the gene matches. The CDR3 consists of 13 residues. CDR3 loop: CASSPSTGVEQYF. The DNA for the CDR3 is TGTGCCAGCAGCCCCTCGACAGGGGTCGAGCAGTACTTC.

This clonotype showed up just a few times. The chain employs TRBV29-1 and TRBJ2-5; D is unclear. Trimming cost V 1 base and J 5 bases, with 14 bases left between them. Germline CDR1 reads SQVTM; CDR2 reads ANQGSEA. This CDR3 has 14 residues. The CDR3 loop reads CSVEARALGETQYF. CDR3 bases: TGCAGCGTTGAAGCCCGGGCCCTAGGGGAGACCCAGTACTTC.

This clonotype was found once. The V and J genes are TRBV20-1 and TRBJ2-3; the match to TRBD2 covers 8 bases. Trimming removed 6 bases from V and 0 bases from J; junction bases left unmatched: 5. From germline, CDR1 is DFQATT and CDR2 SNEGSKA (reference sequence). The CDR3 extends over 14 amino acids. The chain's CDR3 is CSAAGGSSTDTQYF. The DNA of the CDR3 is TGCAGTGCCGCGGGGGGATCTAGCACAGATACGCAGTATTTT.

This clonotype was counted a few times. The junction does not match germline at one end; this may be a read error. For the CDR3, the DNA is TGTGCTAGCAGCTCGGCAGTCGAAAATGAGCAGTTCTTC. It translates to CASSSAVENEQFF. This chain uses TRBV7-7 with TRBJ2-1; D unresolved. Per germline, CDR1 SSHAT and CDR2 FNYEAQ (reference sequence). The CDR3 is 13 amino acids.

In its sample, this clonotype was seen many times. V gene TRBV28 combines with J gene TRBJ2-5; TRBD1 might be the D (5 bases). This CDR3 is built from 13 residues. CDR1 MDHEN and CDR2 SYDVKM come from the germline V gene. Trimming removed 6 bases at V and 2 bases at J, with 10 bases between. CDR3 residues: CASSDSDQETQYF. In DNA, the CDR3 is TGTGCCAGCAGCGACAGTGATCAAGAGACCCAGTACTTC.

This clonotype was seen only a few times. The chain couples TRBV5-4 to TRBJ1-2; TRBD1 aligns across 7 bases. J lost 0 bases, V lost 2 bases, and 7 bases had no gene match. Germline CDR1 is SGHNT and CDR2 is YYREEE (reference sequence). The CDR3 spans 16 residues. The CDR3 region is CASSFEGARANYGYTF. CDR3 DNA: TGTGCCAGCAGCTTTGAGGGGGCGCGGGCTAACTATGGCTACACCTTC.

This chain links TRBV12-3 or TRBV12-4 with TRBJ2-5, with 12 bases lining up with TRBD2. This CDR3 is built from 15 residues. V lost 0 bases, J lost 4 bases, and 0 bases stayed unmatched. The CDR3 DNA follows: TGTGCCAGCAGTTTAGCACTAGCGGGAGGAGAGACCCAGTACTTC. Residues: CASSLALAGGETQYF.

The rearrangement joins TRBV3-1 to TRBJ2-1; 8 nucleotides match TRBD2. V lost 4 bases, J lost 7 bases, and 6 bases stayed unmatched. This CDR3 has 14 amino acids. Per the germline V gene, CDR1 is LGHDT and CDR2 is YNNKEL (reference sequence). CDR3 nucleotides: TGTGCCAGCAGCCTTCAGCGGGAGTATAATGAGCAGTTCTTC. Its translation: CASSLQREYNEQFF.